What follows are 4 T cell receptor beta chains derived from one specimen sequenced in a study of OX40 agonist ivuxolimab in advanced cancers. Assay: immunoSEQ multiplex PCR; the TCRdb copy retains only in-frame clones and omits some. The table has approximately 62,000 clones, around 90% seen once; the top ten hold approximately 4.7%. The input for sequencing was CD4+ or CD8+ T cells sorted from blood, taken in a trial of the OX40 agonist ivuxolimab. The receptors stem from an adult with an advanced solid tumor such as melanoma, head and neck, liver or kidney cancer.

The chain joins TRBV15 to TRBJ2-3, with 11 positions matching TRBD2. V was pared by 3 bases and J by 4 bases, with 9 bases of the junction left unmatched. Germline-derived CDR1 and CDR2 are LNHNV and YYDKDF (reference sequence). The CDR3 runs 17 residues. This CDR3 reads CATSSSLAGGIADTQYF. The CDR3 coding sequence is TGTGCCACCAGCAGCTCTTTAGCGGGGGGGATCGCAGATACGCAGTATTTT.

The CDR3 region has the DNA TGTGCCAGCGGCGAATCCGGGACCCTGAACAATGAGCAGTTCTTC. It specifies CASGESGTLNNEQFF. The chain carries TRBV6-5 and TRBJ2-1, with D perhaps given as TRBD1 or TRBD2 (5 bases each). The length of the CDR3 is 15 residues. Trimming left V 8 bases short and J 5 bases short, with 19 bases between. The germline V gene encodes CDR1 MNHEY and CDR2 SVGAGI.

The CDR3 coding sequence is TGTGCCACCGGAACAGGGGGCGGAAGGACTGAAGCTTTCTTT. Encoded protein: CATGTGGGRTEAFF. This chain links TRBV6-5 with TRBJ1-1; TRBD1 matches 9 bases. V lost 10 bases to trimming and J lost 5 bases; unmatched junction nucleotides: 11. Germline-derived CDR1 and CDR2 are MNHEY and SVGAGI. This CDR3 comprises 14 residues.

To note about this clone: Distinct nucleotide sequences in the sample also encode this CDR3. The chain couples TRBV28 to TRBJ1-4; D may be TRBD1 (5 bases). The germline CDR1 and CDR2 sequences are MDHEN and SYDVKM. This CDR3 has 14 residues. V shed 3 bases and J shed 6 bases, with 11 bases lying between them. CDR3 bases: TGTGCCAGCAGTTTGAGGCAGGGTGATGAAAAACTGTTTTTT. Its translation: CASSLRQGDEKLFF.